This TCR beta chain was obtained from a study of regulatory T cells in long-lasting Graves disease (dated by TCRdb to the early 2020s). Regarding the complete study: Persistent Graves' disease was defined as antithyroid drug treatment for over 5 years with persistently positive TSH receptor autoantibodies. This study used TCR sequencing and RNA sequencing of peripheral blood to compare persistent Graves' disease patients against newly diagnosed Graves' disease patients. The study was conducted in China and was registered as a clinical trial. TCR sequencing covered some 13 persistent and 20 or so newly diagnosed Graves' disease patients, around 33 samples in total. Persistent Graves' disease patients in the clinical cohort had taken antithyroid drugs for 9.5 to 13 years on average.

The CDR3 measures 14 amino acids from cysteine to phenylalanine. Here the CDR3 DNA is all that survives: 42 bases in frame from base 1. V lost 3 bases and J lost 5 bases; the stretch between them is 11 bases long. For CDR1 and CDR2, the germline V gene (reference sequence) lists LNHDA and SQIVND. This clonotype was counted a single time. Its antigen is currently not known. Within one base of it there is no much larger clone, and no base qualities were kept. One read yields weak evidence. The protocol used for the library was multiplex PCR. The reads were generated on an Illumina HiSeq 4000. To build TCR beta libraries, CDR3 regions were amplified by Arm-PCR using iRepertoire HTBI primers. Gel purification was performed on PCR products prior to sequencing. The published analysis was carried out like this. Across samples, fewer than 70 TRBV and roughly 15 TRBJ segments were identified and used for gene usage analysis of CDR3 amino acid clonotypes. COPE and FqMerger were used to merge filtered high-quality paired reads into contigs. BLAST was used to align contigs to IMGT TRBV, TRBD and TRBJ reference genes, and CDR3 was defined according to IMGT. Clonotypes above 0.1% frequency were classified as highly expanded clones. Repertoire diversity was measured by Shannon entropy, and V-J evenness by the Gini coefficient. A clonotype found in more than one individual was treated as public. The public reads were quality trimmed at Q25 with fastp and then assembled into clones with MiXCR by TCRdb, keeping productive beta chains. Merged by CDR3 protein, the rows form single entries marked with the most common genes and DNA. These V and J calls are TCRdb output, not the study's own analysis. Counted in this sample were around 450,000 distinct CDR3 sequences; around a fifth of them appeared once. The ten largest clonotypes hold around 7% of the sample.

The time point label corresponds to: persistent/refractory GD, antithyroid drugs over 5 years with positive TRAb. For both TCR sequencing and RNA sequencing, RNA was extracted from PBMCs in TRIzol. The diagnosis of Graves' disease was made according to American Thyroid Association guidelines. Patients were recruited from an endocrinology department in Xi'an, China. Each patient gave 8.5 to 9.5 milliliters of peripheral blood, collected in an EDTA anticoagulant tube. PBMCs were isolated by Ficoll Paque Plus density gradient separation without further T cell sorting. An Agilent 2100 Bioanalyzer and agarose gel were used to assess RNA quality, and a NanoDrop 2000 was used to measure RNA concentration. Broader findings and caveats from the paper: Sequencing and analysis were restricted to the TCR beta chain. Compared with newly diagnosed patients, patients with persistent Graves' disease had lower TCR Shannon entropy and fewer highly expanded clones, which suggests clonal expansion. More public clonotypes were shared among persistent patients (under 3,000) than among newly diagnosed patients (roughly 1,000). Only peripheral blood was studied, because thyroid tissue, the primary lesion, was inaccessible. The authors noted that the small sample size was a limitation that may lower accuracy. Preferential use of TRBV28, TRBJ1-2 and TRBJ2-5 was observed in persistent disease, whereas TRBV20-1 and TRBJ2-1 were favored in newly diagnosed disease.

The input for sequencing was peripheral blood mononuclear cells (PBMCs), taken when the disease was refractory, from a patient treated with antithyroid drugs. Recombination linked TRBV19 to TRBJ1-5; a tentative D call is TRBD1 (6 bases match). This TCR was sampled from a female donor with Graves disease. The nucleotides are TGTGCCAGTAGTATGAACAGGGACGATCAGCCCCAGCATTTT. This translates into CASSMNRDDQPQHF.